The source of this T cell receptor (beta chain) is a study of CD8+ T cells in alopecia areata. Study background: For the treated group, dosing was oral tofacitinib at 5 to 10 mg twice daily.

A word on this clone: Its antigen is undetermined.

The treatment was: oral pan-JAK inhibitor, 5-10 mg twice daily. Trimming cost V 1 base and J 5 bases, with 11 bases left between them. CDR3 length equals 13 residues. CDR1 and CDR2 (germline): SQVTM, ANQGSEA. Findings of the study overall: Researchers report lesional scalp, most notably alopecia totalis/universalis, outstripped normal scalp in clonality. Amid tofacitinib therapy, many expanded lesional clones stayed present in scalp and blood.

Following extraction, RNA underwent reverse transcription to cDNA, which served as the sequencing template. Measured with immunoSEQ multiplex PCR; TCRdb has only the in-frame clones, and not every one. Among roughly 190,000 clones, approximately 60% were seen once, and the ten largest hold 3% to 4%. The sequences come from CD4+ T cells sorted from blood, collected at week 4, from a patient treated with tofacitinib. The source is a human donor with alopecia areata. The rearrangement joins TRBV29-1 to TRBJ2-5; no definite D call. The CDR3 DNA follows: TGCAGCGTTGAAGTGTTCGGTGGGGAGACCCAGTACTTC. This translates into CSVEVFGGETQYF. Complete variable domain (other parts from reference TRBV29-1 and TRBJ2-5): SAVISQKPSRDICQRGTSLTIQCQVDSQVTMMFWYRQQPGQSLTLIATANQGSEATYESGFVIDKFPISRPNLTFSTLTVSNMSPEDSSIYLCSVEVFGGETQYFGPGTRLLVL.